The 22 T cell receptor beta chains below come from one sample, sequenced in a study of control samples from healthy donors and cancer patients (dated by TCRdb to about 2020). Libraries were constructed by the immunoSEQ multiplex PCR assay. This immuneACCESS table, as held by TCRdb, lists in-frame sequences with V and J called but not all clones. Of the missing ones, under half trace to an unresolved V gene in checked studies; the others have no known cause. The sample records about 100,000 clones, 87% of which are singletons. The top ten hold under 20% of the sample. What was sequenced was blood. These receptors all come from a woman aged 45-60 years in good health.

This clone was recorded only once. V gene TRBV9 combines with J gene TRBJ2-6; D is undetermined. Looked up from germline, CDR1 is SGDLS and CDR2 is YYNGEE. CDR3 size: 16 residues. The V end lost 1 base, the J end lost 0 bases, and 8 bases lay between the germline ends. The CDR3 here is CASSVRIHSGANVLTF. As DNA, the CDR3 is TGTGCCAGCAGCGTAAGAATCCACTCTGGGGCCAACGTCCTGACTTTC.

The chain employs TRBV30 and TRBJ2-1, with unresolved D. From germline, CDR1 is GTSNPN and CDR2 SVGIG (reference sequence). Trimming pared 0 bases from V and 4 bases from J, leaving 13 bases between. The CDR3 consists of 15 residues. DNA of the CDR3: TGTGCCTGGAGTGTAAGGCGGAGCGCTTACAATGAGCAGTTCTTC. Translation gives CAWSVRRSAYNEQFF.

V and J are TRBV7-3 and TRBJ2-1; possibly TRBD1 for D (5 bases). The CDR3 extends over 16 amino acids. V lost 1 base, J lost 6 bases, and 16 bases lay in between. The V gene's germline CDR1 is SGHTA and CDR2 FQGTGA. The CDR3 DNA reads TGTGCCAGCAGCTTAAGTCGGGCAGGGTCTGGCAATGAGCAGTTCTTC. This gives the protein CASSLSRAGSGNEQFF.

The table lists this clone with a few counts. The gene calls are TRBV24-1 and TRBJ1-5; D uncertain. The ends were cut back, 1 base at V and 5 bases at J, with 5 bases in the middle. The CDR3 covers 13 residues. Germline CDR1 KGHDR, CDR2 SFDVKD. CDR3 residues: CATSDFNDQPQHF. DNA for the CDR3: TGTGCCACCAGTGATTTTAATGATCAGCCCCAGCATTTT.

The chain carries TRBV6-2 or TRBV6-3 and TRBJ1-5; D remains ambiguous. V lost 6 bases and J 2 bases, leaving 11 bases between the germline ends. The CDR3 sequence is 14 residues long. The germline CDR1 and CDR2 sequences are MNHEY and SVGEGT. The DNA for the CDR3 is TGTGCCAGCAGCGCCTACGGGGGCAATCAGCCCCAGCATTTT. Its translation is CASSAYGGNQPQHF.

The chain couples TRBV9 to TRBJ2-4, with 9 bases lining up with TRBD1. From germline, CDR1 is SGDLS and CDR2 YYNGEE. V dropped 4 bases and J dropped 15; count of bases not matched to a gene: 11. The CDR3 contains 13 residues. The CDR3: CASSRSRDRVPYF. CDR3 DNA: TGTGCCAGCAGCAGGAGCCGGGACAGGGTTCCGTACTTC. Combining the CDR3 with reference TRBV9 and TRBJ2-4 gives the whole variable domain DSGVTQTPKHLITATGQRVTLRCSPRSGDLSVYWYQQSLDQGLQFLIQYYNGEERAKGNILERFSAQQFPDLHSELNLSSLELGDSALYFCASSRSRDRVPYFGAGTRLSVL.

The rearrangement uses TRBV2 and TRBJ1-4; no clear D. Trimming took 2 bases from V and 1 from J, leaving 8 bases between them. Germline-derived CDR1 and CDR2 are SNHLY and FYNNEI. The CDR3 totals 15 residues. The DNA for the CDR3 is TGTGCCAGCAGTGAAAATGAGGGAACTAATGAAAAACTGTTTTTT. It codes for CASSENEGTNEKLFF.

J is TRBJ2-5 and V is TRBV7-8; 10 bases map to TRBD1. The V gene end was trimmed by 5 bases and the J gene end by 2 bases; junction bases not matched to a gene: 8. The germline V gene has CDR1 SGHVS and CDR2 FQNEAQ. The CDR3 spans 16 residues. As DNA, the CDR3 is TGTGCCAGCAGCCGACAGGGGGCAGGGGGACAAGAGACCCAGTACTTC. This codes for CASSRQGAGGQETQYF.

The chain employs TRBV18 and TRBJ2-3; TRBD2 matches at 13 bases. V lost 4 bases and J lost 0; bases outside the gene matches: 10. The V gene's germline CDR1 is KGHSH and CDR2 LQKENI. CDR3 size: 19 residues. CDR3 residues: CASSRLAGGRPNSTDTQYF. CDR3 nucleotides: TGTGCCAGCTCACGACTAGCGGGGGGCCGACCCAATAGCACAGATACGCAGTATTTT. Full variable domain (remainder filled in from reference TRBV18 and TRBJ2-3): NAGVMQNPRHLVRRRGQEARLRCSPMKGHSHVYWYRQLPEEGLKFMVYLQKENIIDESGMPKERFSAEFPKEGPSILRIQQVVRGDSAAYFCASSRLAGGRPNSTDTQYFGPGTRLTVL.

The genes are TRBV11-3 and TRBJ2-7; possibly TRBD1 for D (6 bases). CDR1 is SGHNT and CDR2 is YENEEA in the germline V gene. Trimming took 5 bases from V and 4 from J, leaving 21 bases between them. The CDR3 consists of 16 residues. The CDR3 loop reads CASSAFYGQLTYEQYF. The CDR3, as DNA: TGTGCCAGCAGCGCATTCTATGGACAGTTAACTTACGAGCAGTACTTC.

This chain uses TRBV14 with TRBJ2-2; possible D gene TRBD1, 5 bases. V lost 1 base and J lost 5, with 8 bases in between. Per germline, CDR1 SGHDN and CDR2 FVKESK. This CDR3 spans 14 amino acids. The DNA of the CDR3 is TGTGCCAGCAGCCAAGCGACAGTAACCGGGGAGCTGTTTTTT. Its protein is CASSQATVTGELFF.

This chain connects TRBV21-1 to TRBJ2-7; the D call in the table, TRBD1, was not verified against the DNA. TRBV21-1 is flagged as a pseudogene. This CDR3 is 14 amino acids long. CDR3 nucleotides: TGTGCCAGCAGCATAGGGACAGGGGAGGGCGAGCAGTACTTC. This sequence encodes CASSIGTGEGEQYF.

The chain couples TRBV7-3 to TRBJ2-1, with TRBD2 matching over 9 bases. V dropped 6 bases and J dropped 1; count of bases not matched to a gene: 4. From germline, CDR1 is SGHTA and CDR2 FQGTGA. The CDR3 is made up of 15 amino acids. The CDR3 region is CASRRTSVSYNEQFF. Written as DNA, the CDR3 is TGTGCCAGCAGGAGGACTAGCGTTTCCTACAATGAGCAGTTCTTC.

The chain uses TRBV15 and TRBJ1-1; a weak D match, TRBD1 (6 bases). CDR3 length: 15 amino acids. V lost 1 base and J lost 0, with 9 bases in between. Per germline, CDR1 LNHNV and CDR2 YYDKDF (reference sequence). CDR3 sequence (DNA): TGTGCCACCAGCAGAGGCGGACAGATGAACACTGAAGCTTTCTTT. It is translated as CATSRGGQMNTEAFF.

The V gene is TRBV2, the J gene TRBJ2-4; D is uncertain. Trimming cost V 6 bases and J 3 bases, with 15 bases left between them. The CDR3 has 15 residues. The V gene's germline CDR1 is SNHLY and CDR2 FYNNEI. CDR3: CASRRASWSKNIQYF. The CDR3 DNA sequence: TGTGCCAGCAGGAGAGCGTCCTGGAGCAAAAACATTCAGTACTTC.

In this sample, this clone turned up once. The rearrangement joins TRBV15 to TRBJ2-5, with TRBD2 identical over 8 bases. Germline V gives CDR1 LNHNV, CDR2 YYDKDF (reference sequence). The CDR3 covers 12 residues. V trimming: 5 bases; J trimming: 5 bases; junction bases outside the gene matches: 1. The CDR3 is CATSGGRETQYF. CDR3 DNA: TGTGCCACCAGCGGCGGGAGGGAGACCCAGTACTTC.

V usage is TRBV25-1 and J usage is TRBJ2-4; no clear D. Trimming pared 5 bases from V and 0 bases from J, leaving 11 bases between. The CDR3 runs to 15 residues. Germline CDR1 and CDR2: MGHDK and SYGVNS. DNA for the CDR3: TGTGCCAGCAGTCCGACCGTGTTAGCCAAAAACATTCAGTACTTC. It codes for CASSPTVLAKNIQYF.

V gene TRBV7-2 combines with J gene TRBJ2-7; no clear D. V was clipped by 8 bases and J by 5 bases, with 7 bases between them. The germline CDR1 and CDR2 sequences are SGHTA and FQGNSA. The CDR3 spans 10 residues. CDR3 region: CASSRDEQYF. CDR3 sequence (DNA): TGTGCCAGCTCCCGGGACGAGCAGTACTTC.

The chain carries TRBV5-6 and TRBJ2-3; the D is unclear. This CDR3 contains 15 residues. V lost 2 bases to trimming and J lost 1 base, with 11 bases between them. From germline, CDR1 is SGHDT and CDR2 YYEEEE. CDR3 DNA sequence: TGTGCCAGCAGCTTAGTCCCCCAGCGCACAGATACGCAGTATTTT. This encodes CASSLVPQRTDTQYF.

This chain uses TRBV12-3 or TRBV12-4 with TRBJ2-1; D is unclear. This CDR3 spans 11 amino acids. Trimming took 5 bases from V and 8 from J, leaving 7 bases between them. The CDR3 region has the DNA TGTGCCAGCAGTATATATTATGAGCAGTTCTTC. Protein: CASSIYYEQFF.

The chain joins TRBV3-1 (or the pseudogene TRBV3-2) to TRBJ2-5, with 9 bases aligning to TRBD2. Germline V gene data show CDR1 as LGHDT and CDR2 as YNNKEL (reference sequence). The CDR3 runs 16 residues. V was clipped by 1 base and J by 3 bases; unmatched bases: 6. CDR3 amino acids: CASSQGAGGAKETQYF. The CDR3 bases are TGTGCCAGCAGCCAAGGCGCGGGGGGGGCGAAAGAGACCCAGTACTTC.

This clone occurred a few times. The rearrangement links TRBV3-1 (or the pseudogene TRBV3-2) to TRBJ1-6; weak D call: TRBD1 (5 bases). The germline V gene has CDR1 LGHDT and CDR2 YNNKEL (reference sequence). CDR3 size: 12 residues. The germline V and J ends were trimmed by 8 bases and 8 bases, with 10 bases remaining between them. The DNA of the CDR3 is TGTGCCAGCCGCCGAGGGGATTCACCCCTCCACTTT. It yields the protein CASRRGDSPLHF.